This TCR beta chain stems from a study of CD8 T cells in ankylosing spondylitis. Trimming left V 0 bases short and J 3 bases short, with 11 bases between. Germline CDR1 DFQATT, CDR2 SNEGSKA (reference sequence). This CDR3 spans 15 amino acids. Study results and limitations: What appeared characteristic of ankylosing spondylitis blood was a TCR beta motif of eight highly homologous variants. Enrichment of disease-linked clones was reportedly significant in matched ankylosing spondylitis synovial fluid. Prior literature has documented some motif variants in synovial fluid and blood from reactive arthritis.

For this clonotype: Its target is not known.

TCRdb reprocessed the 5' RACE reads via MiXCR and lists one record per CDR3 protein. Here the sample spans approximately 500,000 distinct CDR3 sequences, about an eighth being singletons. The sequence derives from a male donor with ankylosing spondylitis. The chain is built from TRBV20-1 and TRBJ2-2, with D possibly being TRBD2 (6 bases). Sample: blood, either unsorted or a sorted T cell fraction (not recorded which). The chain's CDR3 is CSARDSSGYTGELFF. The CDR3 DNA reads TGCAGTGCTAGAGATAGTAGCGGATACACCGGGGAGCTGTTTTTT.